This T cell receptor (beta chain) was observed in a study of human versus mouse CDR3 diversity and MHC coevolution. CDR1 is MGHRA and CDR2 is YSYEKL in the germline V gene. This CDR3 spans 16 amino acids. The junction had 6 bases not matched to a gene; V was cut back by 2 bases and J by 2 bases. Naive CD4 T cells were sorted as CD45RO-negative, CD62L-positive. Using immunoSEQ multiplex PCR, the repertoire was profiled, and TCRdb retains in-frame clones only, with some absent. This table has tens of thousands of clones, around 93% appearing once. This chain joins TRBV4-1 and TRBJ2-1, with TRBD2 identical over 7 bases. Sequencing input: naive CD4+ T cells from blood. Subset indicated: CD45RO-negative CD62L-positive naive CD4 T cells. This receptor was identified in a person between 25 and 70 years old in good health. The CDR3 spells CASSQSTSGAYNEQFF. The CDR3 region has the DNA TGCGCCAGCAGCCAATCTACGAGCGGGGCCTACAATGAGCAGTTCTTC.